These 23 T cell receptor beta chains were sequenced from one sample in a study of long-term antiretroviral therapy in people with HIV. The assay, immunoSEQ v3.0, was run at survey level. The table came from immunoSEQ multiplex PCR; TCRdb's copy has only in-frame clones and leaves some out. Here the sample spans 30,000 to 35,000 clones, 83% being singletons. The input for sequencing was unsorted PBMCs, taken 0.4 years before starting antiretroviral therapy. The source of these receptors is a man in his late teens or twenties with HIV.

This clone was seen more than once but under ten times. The J gene is TRBJ2-7, the V gene TRBV7-9; maybe TRBD1 (5 bases). Germline loops: CDR1 SEHNR, CDR2 FQNEAQ (reference sequence). V was trimmed by 5 bases and J by 6 bases, leaving 23 bases between them. This CDR3 is 16 amino acids long. The CDR3 coding sequence is TGTGCCAGCAGCCAGGGCTCCTTAGACCAGGACGGCGAGCAGTACTTC. This translates into CASSQGSLDQDGEQYF.

This clone was recorded once. The rearrangement uses TRBV21-1 and TRBJ2-7; no check of the table's D call, TRBD2, against the DNA was made. TRBV21-1 is described as a pseudogene. This CDR3 contains 17 residues. CDR3 nucleotide sequence: TGTGCCAGCAGCAAACAAGTAGTCCTTATAACTGCCTACGAGCAGTACTTC. Its protein is CASSKQVVLITAYEQYF.

The chain recombines TRBV25-1 with TRBJ1-2, with TRBD1 matching 7 bases. Germline CDR1 is MGHDK and CDR2 is SYGVNS. J was trimmed by 5 bases and V by 7 bases; bases with no gene match: 7. The CDR3 is 13 residues long. CDR3 sequence (DNA): TGTGCCAGCACCGCCGGGACAGCTTATGGCTACACCTTC. This sequence encodes CASTAGTAYGYTF.

The rearrangement joins TRBV7-6 to TRBJ1-3, with TRBD1 matching 8 bases. Germline V gives CDR1 SGHVS, CDR2 FNYEAQ. CDR3 length: 15 residues. The J segment lost 7 bases and the V segment lost 3 bases, leaving 8 bases of the junction unmatched. The CDR3 bases are TGTGCCAGCAGCTTTCAGACAGGGGCAGTCAACACCATATATTTT. It translates to CASSFQTGAVNTIYF. Using reference TRBV7-6 and TRBJ1-3 for the parts outside the CDR3, the full variable domain is GAGVSQSPRYKVTKRGQDVALRCDPISGHVSLYWYRQALGQGPEFLTYFNYEAQQDKSGLPNDRFSAERPEGSISTLTIQRTEQRDSAMYRCASSFQTGAVNTIYFGEGSWLTVV.

The chain carries TRBV4-3 and TRBJ1-3; no firm D call. V was cut by 4 bases and J by 5 bases, with 15 bases left in between. CDR3 length equals 15 residues. Germline CDR1 is LGHNA and CDR2 is YSLEER. CDR3 loop: CASSPDSGPRNTIYF. Written as DNA, the CDR3 is TGCGCCAGCAGCCCCGATTCAGGTCCCAGAAACACCATATATTTT.

The rearrangement uses TRBV27 and TRBJ2-2; D unresolved. There are 15 residues in the CDR3. The germline V and J ends were trimmed by 2 bases and 4 bases, with 11 bases remaining between them. Germline CDR1 MNHEY, CDR2 SMNVEV (reference sequence). The CDR3 loop reads CASSLTQTSTGELFF. In DNA form, the CDR3 reads TGTGCCAGCAGTTTAACGCAGACGAGCACCGGGGAGCTGTTTTTT.

This chain links TRBV9 with TRBJ2-1, with unresolved D. The CDR3 is 15 residues long. V was trimmed by 0 bases and J by 12 bases, leaving 19 bases between them. Germline assignment: CDR1 SGDLS and CDR2 YYNGEE. This CDR3 is CASSVAISRMVGQFF. CDR3 DNA sequence: TGTGCCAGCAGCGTAGCGATCTCCCGGATGGTTGGGCAGTTCTTC. Supplemented by reference TRBV9 and TRBJ2-1, the full variable domain reads DSGVTQTPKHLITATGQRVTLRCSPRSGDLSVYWYQQSLDQGLQFLIQYYNGEERAKGNILERFSAQQFPDLHSELNLSSLELGDSALYFCASSVAISRMVGQFFGPGTRLTVL.

The chain carries TRBV19 and TRBJ1-2; 7 nucleotides line up with TRBD1. The ends lost 11 bases at V and 6 bases at J; junction bases unmatched: 15. The CDR3 runs to 14 residues. Germline V gene lookup returns CDR1 LNHDA and CDR2 SQIVND (reference sequence). The chain's CDR3 is CAPSTGAGGHGYTF. In DNA form, the CDR3 reads TGTGCCCCCAGCACAGGGGCGGGCGGTCATGGCTACACCTTC.

This rearrangement joins TRBV5-1 to TRBJ2-1; D is uncertain. CDR1 and CDR2 from the germline V gene are SGHRS and YFSETQ. CDR3 length: 14 residues. The germline V and J ends were trimmed by 6 bases and 5 bases, with 15 bases remaining between them. CDR3 nucleotides: TGCGCCAGCAATCTAGGGAATCCTGACAATGAGCAGTTCTTC. Translation gives CASNLGNPDNEQFF.

V usage is TRBV15 and J usage is TRBJ2-2, with D uncertain. The V end was cut by 1 base, the J end by 2 bases, with 8 bases between. The CDR3 has 15 residues. Germline assignment: CDR1 LNHNV and CDR2 YYDKDF (reference sequence). CDR3 sequence: CATSRGAYNTGELFF. CDR3 nucleotide sequence: TGTGCCACCAGCAGAGGTGCCTACAACACCGGGGAGCTGTTTTTT.

The rearrangement links TRBV7-2 to TRBJ2-7, with D unresolved. Germline V gene data show CDR1 as SGHTA and CDR2 as FQGNSA. V was trimmed by 5 bases and J by 1 base, leaving 9 bases between them. The CDR3 has 13 amino acids. CDR3 loop: CASSPGPSYEQYF. DNA of the CDR3: TGTGCCAGCAGCCCCGGACCTTCCTACGAGCAGTACTTC. Combining the CDR3 with reference TRBV7-2 and TRBJ2-7 gives the whole variable domain GAGVSQSPSNKVTEKGKDVELRCDPISGHTALYWYRQSLGQGLEFLIYFQGNSAPDKSGLPSDRFSAERTGGSVSTLTIQRTQQEDSAVYLCASSPGPSYEQYFGPGTRLTVT.

The J gene is TRBJ2-3, the V gene TRBV4-2, with D perhaps TRBD1 (6 bases). The V end was cut by 4 bases, the J end by 4 bases, with 15 bases between. Germline-derived CDR1 and CDR2 are LGHNA and YNFKEQ. The CDR3 is made up of 15 amino acids. The CDR3 DNA reads TGTGCCAGCAGCCGAGACCTGAACAGGGCAGATACGCAGTATTTT. As protein: CASSRDLNRADTQYF.

The chain recombines TRBV7-9 with TRBJ1-1, with 7 bases aligning to TRBD1. J gave up 8 bases and V 5 bases, and 8 bases lay outside the gene matches. The CDR3 has 13 residues. From germline, CDR1 is SEHNR and CDR2 FQNEAQ (reference sequence). In DNA form, the CDR3 reads TGTGCCAGCAGCCCGACAGGGAAAATGGAAGCTTTCTTT. Residues: CASSPTGKMEAFF.

This clone was found once. V is TRBV9 and J is TRBJ2-1; D call uncertain. Germline V gives CDR1 SGDLS, CDR2 YYNGEE. The CDR3 runs to 16 residues. V was clipped by 0 bases and J by 8 bases, with 18 bases between them. The CDR3: CASSVEGNPHVDEQFF. CDR3 bases: TGTGCCAGCAGCGTAGAGGGAAACCCCCACGTGGATGAGCAGTTCTTC.

This clone was found once. The rearrangement links TRBV5-6 to TRBJ2-6; D gene uncertain. This CDR3 region has 14 residues. Deletions cut 4 bases from V and 0 bases from J, with 5 bases between. The germline V gene has CDR1 SGHDT and CDR2 YYEEEE. The CDR3 sequence: CASSLVSGANVLTF. The CDR3 region has the DNA TGTGCCAGCAGCCTAGTCTCTGGGGCCAACGTCCTGACTTTC.

The V call is TRBV11-1, the J call TRBJ2-2; TRBD2 is a possible D gene (6 bases). The V end was cut by 5 bases, the J end by 0 bases, with 16 bases between. The CDR3 totals 17 residues. Germline CDR1 is SGHAT and CDR2 is FQDESV (reference sequence). The CDR3 region has the DNA TGTGCCAGCAGCCCCCTGCCGGGCGGGACGAACACCGGGGAGCTGTTTTTT. This translates into CASSPLPGGTNTGELFF.

This clone was observed a few times. The chain is built from TRBV19 and TRBJ1-6; no firm D call. Germline V gives CDR1 LNHDA, CDR2 SQIVND (reference sequence). Trimming took 9 bases from V and 10 from J, leaving 16 bases between them. This CDR3 region has 13 residues. The CDR3: CASKRGLESPLHF. CDR3 coding DNA: TGTGCCAGCAAAAGAGGGTTGGAATCACCCCTCCACTTT.

This rearrangement joins TRBV27 to TRBJ2-1, with 7 bases identical to TRBD1. Germline CDR1 MNHEY, CDR2 SMNVEV (reference sequence). The ends lost 7 bases at V and 4 bases at J; junction bases unmatched: 7. The CDR3 has 14 residues. The CDR3 protein is CASNRQGSYNEQFF. The CDR3 nucleotides read TGTGCCAGCAACCGACAGGGATCTTACAATGAGCAGTTCTTC.

The rearrangement uses TRBV10-3 and TRBJ2-2; D is ambiguous. The V end lost 6 bases, the J end lost 5 bases, and 16 bases lay between the germline ends. The CDR3 loop spans 15 amino acids. In germline, CDR1 is ENHRY, CDR2 SYGVKD. In DNA, the CDR3 is TGTGCCATCAGGAGTCTGAGCCAAGGAACCGGGGAGCTGTTTTTT. As protein: CAIRSLSQGTGELFF.

This CDR3 reads CASSSPKTEGIGTQYF. CDR3 in DNA: TGCGCCAGCAGCAGCCCGAAGACAGAAGGGATCGGGACCCAGTACTTC. The chain uses TRBV5-1 and TRBJ2-5; the D gene is possibly TRBD1 (5 bases). CDR1 is SGHRS, CDR2 YFSETQ, per germline. There are 16 residues in the CDR3. Deletions cut 4 bases from V and 7 bases from J, with 23 bases between.

J is TRBJ2-3 and V is TRBV5-1; the match to TRBD1 covers 9 bases. The J segment lost 5 bases and the V segment lost 0 bases, leaving 7 bases of the junction unmatched. CDR3 size: 16 residues. Germline CDR1 SGHRS, CDR2 YFSETQ. The CDR3 reads CASSLGEQGAVDTQYF. The DNA of the CDR3 is TGCGCCAGCAGCTTGGGGGAACAGGGGGCGGTAGATACGCAGTATTTT. Full variable domain (remainder filled in from reference TRBV5-1 and TRBJ2-3): KAGVTQTPRYLIKTRGQQVTLSCSPISGHRSVSWYQQTPGQGLQFLFEYFSETQRNKGNFPGRFSGRQFSNSRSEMNVSTLELGDSALYLCASSLGEQGAVDTQYFGPGTRLTVL.

A single count supports this clone. The gene calls are TRBV6-6 and TRBJ2-5, with D unresolved. V lost 0 bases and J 1 base, leaving 6 bases between the germline ends. The CDR3 runs to 14 residues. CDR1 is MNHNY, CDR2 SVGAGI, per germline (reference sequence). In DNA, the CDR3 is TGTGCCAGCAGTTACTCCCCGATCCAAGAGACCCAGTACTTC. It is translated as CASSYSPIQETQYF.

V is TRBV18 and J is TRBJ1-3, with D uncertain. The length of the CDR3 is 15 residues. V was clipped by 2 bases and J by 2 bases, with 10 bases between them. Germline V gene lookup returns CDR1 KGHSH and CDR2 LQKENI. CDR3 region: CASSPWDQAGNTIYF. In nucleotides, the CDR3 is TGTGCCAGCTCACCATGGGATCAGGCTGGAAACACCATATATTTT.